These T cell receptor beta chains were read from a single sample in a study of cytotoxic CD8 clonotypes in ibrutinib-treated CLL. Assay used: immunoSEQ multiplex PCR; TCRdb lists only in-frame clones, some missing. The profile shows 250,000 to 350,000 clones, roughly four fifths of them singletons. Sequencing used PBMCs, obtained at disease progression, from a patient treated with ibrutinib. The receptors stem from a human donor with chronic lymphocytic leukemia. Each CDR3 is given with its conserved first and last residue. The order of the fields is clone size, D gene, J gene, V gene, CDR3 DNA, CDR3 protein. A D gene is named only where the DNA matches it firmly. Not every row has a clone size; where given, it reads once, few, many or a size class.

size: NA; D: NA; J: TRBJ2-1; V: TRBV29-1; DNA: TGCAGCGTTGCAGCGACCGACTCCTACAATGAGCAGTTCTTC; CDR3: CSVAATDSYNEQFF
size: NA; D: NA; J: TRBJ1-5; V: TRBV5-1; DNA: TGCGCCAGCAGCCTGGAGGCAGTAAGTAGCAATCAGCCCCAGCATTTT; CDR3: CASSLEAVSSNQPQHF
size: NA; D: TRBD2; J: TRBJ2-3; V: TRBV2; DNA: TGTGCCAGCAAGCGGGAGACGCCCCTGGATACGCAGTATTTT; CDR3: CASKRETPLDTQYF
size: NA; D: NA; J: TRBJ2-7; V: TRBV6-6; DNA: TGTGCCAGTACGAGAGGCAGGGCATACGAGCAGTACTTC; CDR3: CASTRGRAYEQYF
size: few; D: TRBD2; J: TRBJ2-3; V: TRBV29-1; DNA: TGCAGCAAAGGCGGGACTAGCGGACTCACAGATACGCAGTATTTT; CDR3: CSKGGTSGLTDTQYF
size: NA; D: NA; J: TRBJ1-1; V: TRBV7-3; DNA: TGTGCCAGCAGCCCCGGTCGGAACACTGAAGCTTTCTTT; CDR3: CASSPGRNTEAFF
size: NA; D: NA; J: TRBJ1-4; V: TRBV30; DNA: TGTGCCTGGAGTGTGACAAGGGGGGAGGGCGAAAAACTGTTTTTT; CDR3: CAWSVTRGEGEKLFF
size: NA; D: TRBD1; J: TRBJ2-7; V: TRBV4-1; DNA: TGCGCCAGCAGCCAAGAATGGGACCCGGACAGGGGTTTCTACGAGCAGTACTTC; CDR3: CASSQEWDPDRGFYEQYF
size: NA; D: NA; J: TRBJ2-2; V: TRBV19; DNA: TGTGCCAGTAGCCAATCAGACACCGGGGAGCTGTTTTTT; CDR3: CASSQSDTGELFF
size: NA; D: NA; J: TRBJ2-5; V: TRBV7-9; DNA: TGTGCCAGCAGCGCAAAACAGGGAATCCAAGAGACCCAGTACTTC; CDR3: CASSAKQGIQETQYF
size: NA; D: NA; J: TRBJ2-1; V: TRBV29-1; DNA: TGCAGCGTTGAATACCGCTACAGCTCCTACAATGAGCAGTTCTTC; CDR3: CSVEYRYSSYNEQFF
size: NA; D: NA; J: TRBJ2-7; V: TRBV15; DNA: TGTGCCACCAGCAGAGTCTTTGGGGATCACGAGCAGTACTTC; CDR3: CATSRVFGDHEQYF
size: NA; D: NA; J: TRBJ2-5; V: TRBV10-1; DNA: TGCGCCAGCAGTGAAGCGGTTTTATGCAGGGTGTCCCAAGAGACCCAGTACTTC; CDR3: CASSEAVLCRVSQETQYF
size: few; D: NA; J: TRBJ1-2; V: TRBV29-1; DNA: TGCAGCGTCTCCGACCGGGGCTATGGCTACACCTTC; CDR3: CSVSDRGYGYTF
size: once; D: NA; J: TRBJ2-1; V: TRBV4-2; DNA: TGTGCCAGCAGCCAAGATGGCCCCTCCAATGAGCAGTTCTTC; CDR3: CASSQDGPSNEQFF
size: NA; D: TRBD2; J: TRBJ2-7; V: TRBV11-1; DNA: TGTGCCAGCAGCTTATCCGCGGGGGGTACCTACGAGCAGTACTTC; CDR3: CASSLSAGGTYEQYF
size: NA; D: TRBD2; J: TRBJ2-7; V: TRBV7-6; DNA: TGTGCCAGCAGCCCGGGACTAGGCTACGAGCAGTACTTC; CDR3: CASSPGLGYEQYF
size: few; D: NA; J: TRBJ2-1; V: TRBV18; DNA: TGTGCCAGCTCACCGACGGGACCCAATGAGCAGTTCTTC; CDR3: CASSPTGPNEQFF
size: NA; D: NA; J: TRBJ2-7; V: TRBV5-1; DNA: TGCGCCAGCAGCTTGGCCGGGGGAAGCGAGCAGTACTTC; CDR3: CASSLAGGSEQYF
size: NA; D: TRBD2; J: TRBJ2-6; V: TRBV9; DNA: TGTGCCAGCAGCGCTCGGTTAGCGGGAACTTCTGGGGCCAACGTCCTGACTTTC; CDR3: CASSARLAGTSGANVLTF
size: NA; D: NA; J: TRBJ2-1; V: TRBV29-1; DNA: TGCAGCGTTGCCTTCGACTACAGCAATGAGCAGTTCTTC; CDR3: CSVAFDYSNEQFF
size: NA; D: TRBD2; J: TRBJ2-5; V: TRBV4-3; DNA: TGCGCCAGCAGCCGGACTAGCGGGATGGAGACCCAGTACTTC; CDR3: CASSRTSGMETQYF
size: NA; D: TRBD1; J: TRBJ2-5; V: TRBV2; DNA: TGTGCCAGCAGGCCGGGACAGGGGGATTCGTCGCCCCAGTACTTC; CDR3: CASRPGQGDSSPQYF
size: few; D: NA; J: TRBJ1-1; V: TRBV21-1; DNA: TGTGCCAGCAGAGTAACAGAGAACACTGAAGCTTTCTTT; CDR3: CASRVTENTEAFF
size: NA; D: TRBD1; J: TRBJ2-7; V: TRBV27; DNA: TGTGCCAGCGGCGACAGGGGGACCTACGAGCAGTACTTC; CDR3: CASGDRGTYEQYF
size: NA; D: TRBD1; J: TRBJ1-1; V: TRBV6-4; DNA: TGTGCCAGCACCTCCTCAGGGGGGATTGGGGACACTGAAGCTTTCTTT; CDR3: CASTSSGGIGDTEAFF
size: NA; D: TRBD1; J: TRBJ1-4; V: TRBV4-3; DNA: TGCGCCAGCAGCCACGAGGGACAGGGAGAAAAACTGTTTTTT; CDR3: CASSHEGQGEKLFF
size: once; D: NA; J: TRBJ2-1; V: TRBV19; DNA: TGTGCCAGTAGTAGGGGTGGGAGCTCCTACAATGAGCAGTTCTTC; CDR3: CASSRGGSSYNEQFF
size: NA; D: NA; J: TRBJ1-2; V: TRBV5-4; DNA: TGTGCCAGCAGACCCGTTTCTCAAAATGGCTACACCTTC; CDR3: CASRPVSQNGYTF
size: NA; D: NA; J: TRBJ2-1; V: TRBV7-6; DNA: TGTGCCAGCAGCTTGGGCCCTTTCGACAATGAGCAGTTCTTC; CDR3: CASSLGPFDNEQFF
size: NA; D: NA; J: TRBJ1-5; V: TRBV13; DNA: TGTGCCAGCAGCTTAACGCGGAGCAATCAGCCCCAGCATTTT; CDR3: CASSLTRSNQPQHF
size: NA; D: NA; J: TRBJ2-7; V: TRBV21-1; DNA: TGTGCCAGCAGCAAAGCGTCCCAGGCAAGCTCCTACGAGCAGTACTTC; CDR3: CASSKASQASSYEQYF
size: NA; D: NA; J: TRBJ2-1; V: TRBV7-8; DNA: TGTGCCAGCAGCTTTTTAGGGGGTTACAATGAGCAGTTCTTC; CDR3: CASSFLGGYNEQFF
size: once; D: TRBD1; J: TRBJ2-7; V: TRBV6-1; DNA: TGTGCCAGCAGACGGACAGGGATGACCTACGAGCAGTACTTC; CDR3: CASRRTGMTYEQYF
size: NA; D: TRBD2; J: TRBJ2-1; V: TRBV9; DNA: TGTGCCAGCAGCGCCGAGAGCGGGAGTGTGGATGAGCAGTTCTTC; CDR3: CASSAESGSVDEQFF
size: NA; D: NA; J: TRBJ2-5; V: TRBV2; DNA: TGTGCCAGCAGTGGGCAGGGAGGTCAAGAGACCCAGTACTTC; CDR3: CASSGQGGQETQYF
size: NA; D: NA; J: TRBJ2-1; V: TRBV9; DNA: TGTGCCAGCAGCGTAGGTAGGGGATCCTACAATGAGCAGTTCTTC; CDR3: CASSVGRGSYNEQFF
size: few; D: NA; J: TRBJ2-1; V: TRBV4-1; DNA: TGCGCCAGCGGCTGGACCACCAATGAGCAGTTCTTC; CDR3: CASGWTTNEQFF
size: few; D: NA; J: TRBJ1-5; V: TRBV6-5; DNA: TGTGCCAGCAGTTACTCCTCATACAATCAGCCCCAGCATTTT; CDR3: CASSYSSYNQPQHF
size: NA; D: TRBD2; J: TRBJ2-7; V: TRBV14; DNA: TGTGCCAGCAGCCAGCCCGGGACTAGCTTTTACGAGCAGTACTTC; CDR3: CASSQPGTSFYEQYF
size: NA; D: TRBD1; J: TRBJ2-7; V: TRBV13; DNA: TGTGCCAGCAGCCCGGGACAGGGCCTCTACGAGCAGTACTTC; CDR3: CASSPGQGLYEQYF
size: NA; D: TRBD1; J: TRBJ1-5; V: TRBV4-1; DNA: TGCGCCAGCAGCCACCTTGGACAGGGGGATCAGCCCCAGCATTTT; CDR3: CASSHLGQGDQPQHF
size: NA; D: NA; J: TRBJ2-7; V: TRBV6-6; DNA: TGTGCCAGCAGTTACTCGGCAGGGTCCTACGAGCAGTACTTC; CDR3: CASSYSAGSYEQYF
size: NA; D: NA; J: TRBJ1-4; V: TRBV5-6; DNA: TGTGCCAGCAGCTTGCTGGGAAAGCTAGAAACTAATGAAAAACTGTTTTTT; CDR3: CASSLLGKLETNEKLFF
size: few; D: TRBD1; J: TRBJ1-2; V: TRBV6-6; DNA: TGTGCCACGCGCTGGACAGGGGGTAACTATGGCTACACCTTC; CDR3: CATRWTGGNYGYTF
size: NA; D: NA; J: TRBJ2-1; V: TRBV5-1; DNA: TGCGCCAGCAGCGGAACGGGGAATGAGCAGTTCTTC; CDR3: CASSGTGNEQFF
size: many; D: NA; J: TRBJ2-1; V: TRBV9; DNA: TGTGCCAGCAGCGCATTCGAGCGGGCATGGGTGTTCTTC; CDR3: CASSAFERAWVFF
size: NA; D: TRBD1; J: TRBJ1-1; V: TRBV9; DNA: TGTGCCAGCAGCGTGAAGGGACAGGGGAACACTGAAGCTTTCTTT; CDR3: CASSVKGQGNTEAFF
size: few; D: TRBD2; J: TRBJ2-7; V: TRBV2; DNA: TGTGCCAGCAGTGCTAGCGGGAGGGCCGAGCAGTACTTC; CDR3: CASSASGRAEQYF
size: NA; D: NA; J: TRBJ1-5; V: TRBV29-1; DNA: TGCAGCGTCCGCCGGGACAGCAATCAGCCCCAGCATTTT; CDR3: CSVRRDSNQPQHF
size: NA; D: NA; J: TRBJ2-7; V: TRBV29-1; DNA: TGCAGCGTTGGACAACAGGGACTCCTCTCCTACGAGCAGTACTTC; CDR3: CSVGQQGLLSYEQYF
size: NA; D: NA; J: TRBJ2-7; V: TRBV4-1; DNA: TGCGCCAGCAGCCAAGAGGGGGGGACAGGCTGGGACGAGCAGTACTTC; CDR3: CASSQEGGTGWDEQYF
size: NA; D: NA; J: TRBJ2-3; V: TRBV6-5; DNA: TGTGCCAGCAGAGACACTAGCACAGATACGCAGTATTTT; CDR3: CASRDTSTDTQYF
size: NA; D: TRBD2; J: TRBJ2-2; V: TRBV9; DNA: TGTGCCAGCAGCGTGGGACTACACACCGGGGAGCTGTTTTTT; CDR3: CASSVGLHTGELFF
size: few; D: TRBD1; J: TRBJ2-5; V: TRBV7-9; DNA: TGTGCCAGCAGTCAAGACAGGGTGAAAGAGACCCAGTACTTC; CDR3: CASSQDRVKETQYF
size: NA; D: NA; J: TRBJ2-3; V: TRBV5-1; DNA: TGCGCCAGCAATCTACTCGGGAACACAGATACGCAGTATTTT; CDR3: CASNLLGNTDTQYF
size: NA; D: NA; J: TRBJ2-7; V: TRBV5-1; DNA: TGCGCCAGCAGCTTGGGGGTCGGGGGCGAGCAGTACTTC; CDR3: CASSLGVGGEQYF